Below, one TCR beta chain is given with its context. Its specificity is unknown. Template switching introduced a universal primer site, and the cDNA bore unique molecular identifiers. TCRdb used MiXCR to reprocess the 5' RACE reads, holding one entry per CDR3 protein. The sample records fewer than 350,000 distinct CDR3 sequences, around 8.8% being singletons. All of the donors were Caucasians in good health. CDR1 is LGHDT and CDR2 is YNNKEL in the germline V gene (reference sequence). Trimming stripped 8 bases from V and 1 base from J, with 15 bases between. There are 15 residues in the CDR3. The sample comes from a study of identical twins. Study-level results: The study reached conclusions through statistical analysis that was cross-sectional, not following the same donors. Cord blood's abundant beta clonotypes had fewer insertions, unlike memory repertoires.

These sequences were also reported in another study, on yellow fever vaccine responses in identical twins.

This TCR came from a woman aged 18-30 years in good health. This sequence joins TRBV3-1 and TRBJ1-5, with unresolved D. Sequencing was carried out using memory (CD45RO+) T cells sorted from blood. DNA for the CDR3: TGTGCCAGCGGTCAGGCTACCTTGAGCAATCAGCCCCAGCATTTT. Its protein is CASGQATLSNQPQHF.